This TCR beta chain derives from a study of CD8+ T cells in alopecia areata. The germline V gene has CDR1 SGHRS and CDR2 YFSETQ. Unmatched junction bases numbered 3, after V lost 0 bases and J lost 2 bases. The CDR3 has 15 residues. TCR sequencing used cDNA made by reverse transcription of extracted RNA. Data came from immunoSEQ multiplex PCR; TCRdb stores just in-frame clones and leaves some out. The sample carries 100,000 to 140,000 clones, 84% recorded once. Described treatment: oral pan-JAK inhibitor, 5-10 mg twice daily. The input for sequencing was CD8+ T cells sorted from blood, taken at week 24, from a patient treated with tofacitinib. The origin of this receptor is a human donor with alopecia areata. This chain connects TRBV5-1 to TRBJ2-3; 7 positions agree with TRBD1. The CDR3 DNA sequence: TGCGCCAGCAGCTTGGATGGACAGGTCACAGATACGCAGTATTTT. Protein product: CASSLDGQVTDTQYF.